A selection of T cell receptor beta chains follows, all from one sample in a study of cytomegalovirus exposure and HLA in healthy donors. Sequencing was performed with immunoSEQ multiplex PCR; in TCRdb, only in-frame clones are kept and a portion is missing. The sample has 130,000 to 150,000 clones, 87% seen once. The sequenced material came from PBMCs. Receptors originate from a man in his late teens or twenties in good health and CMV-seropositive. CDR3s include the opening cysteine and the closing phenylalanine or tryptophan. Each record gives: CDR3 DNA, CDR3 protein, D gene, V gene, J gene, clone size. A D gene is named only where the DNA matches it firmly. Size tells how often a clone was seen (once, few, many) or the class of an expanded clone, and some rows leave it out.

DNA: TGTGCCAGCAGTTTAGTGAGGGCTGGGGCCAACGTCCTGACTTTC
CDR3: CASSLVRAGANVLTF
D: NA
V: TRBV28
J: TRBJ2-6
size: once

DNA: TGTGCCACCCGATCAGCTAGCGAGACCTACGAGCAGTACTTC
CDR3: CATRSASETYEQYF
D: NA
V: TRBV6-5
J: TRBJ2-7
size: NA

DNA: TGTGCCAGCAGATCTGGACAGGGATGGGGATCACCCCTCCACTTT
CDR3: CASRSGQGWGSPLHF
D: TRBD1
V: TRBV5-6
J: TRBJ1-6
size: NA

DNA: TGCGCCAGCAGCTTGGATCAGCTAGCGGCCTACGAGCAGTACTTC
CDR3: CASSLDQLAAYEQYF
D: TRBD2
V: TRBV5-1
J: TRBJ2-7
size: once

DNA: TGTGCCAGCAGCTTAGTCTCCAGGGTACGGACCCAGTACTTC
CDR3: CASSLVSRVRTQYF
D: NA
V: TRBV7-2
J: TRBJ2-5
size: NA

DNA: TGTGCCAGCGGATGGGGGGGTGAGCAGTACTTC
CDR3: CASGWGGEQYF
D: TRBD2
V: TRBV28
J: TRBJ2-7
size: NA

DNA: TGTGCCAGCAGCTTGGACAGCCCCAAGGAAAAACTGTTTTTT
CDR3: CASSLDSPKEKLFF
D: NA
V: TRBV5-4
J: TRBJ1-4
size: NA

DNA: TGTGCCAGCAGTTTTGACAGGACAAGCGGCTACACCTTC
CDR3: CASSFDRTSGYTF
D: NA
V: TRBV6-5
J: TRBJ1-2
size: once

DNA: TGTGCCAGCAGCCCCTCCGAGGAGTCGGGGGTGAATGGGTTCGAGCAGTACTTC
CDR3: CASSPSEESGVNGFEQYF
D: NA
V: TRBV7-9
J: TRBJ2-7
size: NA

DNA: TGTGCCAGCAGTTCAACTGAGAACACTGAAGCTTTCTTT
CDR3: CASSSTENTEAFF
D: NA
V: TRBV6-5
J: TRBJ1-1
size: NA

DNA: TGTGCCAGCAATGGGACAGGCTCCTACGAGCAGTACTTC
CDR3: CASNGTGSYEQYF
D: NA
V: TRBV21-1
J: TRBJ2-7
size: NA

DNA: TGTGCCAGCAGCCAAGATCACGCAGTTTCCGGGGCCAACGTCCTGACTTTC
CDR3: CASSQDHAVSGANVLTF
D: NA
V: TRBV4-2
J: TRBJ2-6
size: NA

DNA: TGTGCCAGCAGCGTAAGCGCCGGGACAAGTAATGAAAAACTGTTTTTT
CDR3: CASSVSAGTSNEKLFF
D: NA
V: TRBV9
J: TRBJ1-4
size: NA

DNA: TGCGCCAGCAGCCCGGGACATTTCTACGCCGAGCAGTACTTC
CDR3: CASSPGHFYAEQYF
D: NA
V: TRBV5-1
J: TRBJ2-7
size: NA

DNA: TGTGCCACCAGCAGACCGCGGTTTGCAACTAATGAAAAACTGTTTTTT
CDR3: CATSRPRFATNEKLFF
D: NA
V: TRBV15
J: TRBJ1-4
size: NA

DNA: TGCAGCGATGGAGTAGATACGCAGTATTTT
CDR3: CSDGVDTQYF
D: NA
V: TRBV29-1
J: TRBJ2-3
size: NA

DNA: TGTGCCAGCAGGGGTCTAGCAGACGATACGCAGTATTTT
CDR3: CASRGLADDTQYF
D: NA
V: TRBV11-3
J: TRBJ2-3
size: NA

DNA: TGTGCCAGCATCGGGGGGGGGCGAACTGAAGCTTTCTTT
CDR3: CASIGGGRTEAFF
D: NA
V: TRBV6-1
J: TRBJ1-1
size: NA

DNA: TGTGCCAGCAGTGACACAGGGGGGGTAGGCACTGAAGCTTTCTTT
CDR3: CASSDTGGVGTEAFF
D: TRBD1
V: TRBV6-4
J: TRBJ1-1
size: NA

DNA: TGTGCCAGCAGTGAACTAGCGGGGGGTGGAGAGACCCAGTACTTC
CDR3: CASSELAGGGETQYF
D: TRBD2
V: TRBV6-4
J: TRBJ2-5
size: NA

DNA: TGTGCCAGCAGCGGAGGGGGCACTGGTGAAGCTTTCTTT
CDR3: CASSGGGTGEAFF
D: TRBD1
V: TRBV7-3
J: TRBJ1-1
size: NA

DNA: TGTGCCAGCCCCGGGGAGAGGGGGTCCAATTCACCCCTCCACTTT
CDR3: CASPGERGSNSPLHF
D: NA
V: TRBV21-1
J: TRBJ1-6
size: NA

DNA: TGTGCCTGGAGTGTACACAGCTTCGTCACTGAAGCTTTCTTT
CDR3: CAWSVHSFVTEAFF
D: NA
V: TRBV30
J: TRBJ1-1
size: NA

DNA: TGTGCCAGCAGCCCTTTGACAGGCTCTGGAAACACCATATATTTT
CDR3: CASSPLTGSGNTIYF
D: NA
V: TRBV6-6
J: TRBJ1-3
size: NA

DNA: TGTGCCAGCTCACCTATCCCATCGACAGGGCACTCCTACGAGCAGTACTTC
CDR3: CASSPIPSTGHSYEQYF
D: TRBD1
V: TRBV18
J: TRBJ2-7
size: NA

DNA: TGTGCCAGCAACCCACAGCTGGGGCGTTCTGATAATGAGCAGTTCTTC
CDR3: CASNPQLGRSDNEQFF
D: NA
V: TRBV6-4
J: TRBJ2-1
size: NA

DNA: TGTGCCAGCAGCCAGACGGGAAGGAACACTGAAGCTTTCTTT
CDR3: CASSQTGRNTEAFF
D: NA
V: TRBV13
J: TRBJ1-1
size: NA

DNA: TGTGCCATCAGTGACCCAGGACTGAGCTCCTACAATGAGCAGTTCTTC
CDR3: CAISDPGLSSYNEQFF
D: NA
V: TRBV10-3
J: TRBJ2-1
size: NA

DNA: TGTGCCAGCCGAATGAAGCAGCGTCAGCCCCAGCATTTT
CDR3: CASRMKQRQPQHF
D: NA
V: TRBV28
J: TRBJ1-5
size: NA

DNA: TGTGCCAGCAGCTTCGGGGCGGGGAGTAATTCACCCCTCCACTTT
CDR3: CASSFGAGSNSPLHF
D: NA
V: TRBV5-4
J: TRBJ1-6
size: NA

DNA: TGTGCCAGCAGCGGCGGAGGGGAGACTGAAGCTTTCTTT
CDR3: CASSGGGETEAFF
D: NA
V: TRBV9
J: TRBJ1-1
size: NA

DNA: TGTGCCAGCAGGCTAGGGGGGGAGCAGGAGCCCCAGCATTTT
CDR3: CASRLGGEQEPQHF
D: NA
V: TRBV28
J: TRBJ1-5
size: few

DNA: TGTGCCTGGACCGGGACATCAAATGAAAAACTGTTTTTT
CDR3: CAWTGTSNEKLFF
D: NA
V: TRBV30
J: TRBJ1-4
size: once

DNA: TGTGCCAGCTCACTACAGGGGGCGCGTACTGAAGCTTTCTTT
CDR3: CASSLQGARTEAFF
D: TRBD1
V: TRBV18
J: TRBJ1-1
size: NA

DNA: TGTGCCAGCAGCACGACAGGGCCTAATGAAAAACTGTTTTTT
CDR3: CASSTTGPNEKLFF
D: TRBD1
V: TRBV5-4
J: TRBJ1-4
size: once

DNA: TGTGCCAGCAGCCAGGGACAGTACCAAGAGACCCAGTACTTC
CDR3: CASSQGQYQETQYF
D: TRBD1
V: TRBV28
J: TRBJ2-5
size: few

DNA: TGCAGCGCAAGCGGGGGAATAGAAAACATTCAGTACTTC
CDR3: CSASGGIENIQYF
D: TRBD2
V: TRBV29-1
J: TRBJ2-4
size: NA

DNA: TGTGCCAGCCGAACCCTTCAGGGGAAGCAAGGCTACACCTTC
CDR3: CASRTLQGKQGYTF
D: NA
V: TRBV2
J: TRBJ1-2
size: few

DNA: TGTGCCAGCGGACAACCAAACGGACAGTCTGGAAACACCATATATTTT
CDR3: CASGQPNGQSGNTIYF
D: NA
V: TRBV25-1
J: TRBJ1-3
size: NA

DNA: TGTGCCAGCAGCTTAGCGGCGGACTACGAGCAGTACTTC
CDR3: CASSLAADYEQYF
D: NA
V: TRBV7-6
J: TRBJ2-7
size: many

DNA: TGTGCCAGCATTGCACAGGGGGCGGTTAATGAAAAACTGTTTTTT
CDR3: CASIAQGAVNEKLFF
D: TRBD1
V: TRBV6-1
J: TRBJ1-4
size: NA